The clone carrying this T cell receptor (beta chain) has a handful of counts. Its matching antigen is unknown. The sample comes from a study of cytotoxic CD8 clonotypes in ibrutinib-treated CLL. Study overall: Average yields of 255,043 productive templates and 94,082 productive rearrangements characterized the samples.

The table came from immunoSEQ multiplex PCR; TCRdb's copy has only in-frame clones and leaves some out. Of under 300,000 clones detected, roughly four fifths appear once; the ten largest clones hold about 5.3%. Study-wide points: Sampling time points were not equivalent between sustained-remission and progressing patients. At baseline, clonality was higher than in age-matched healthy donors and correlated with CD8+ counts.

This CDR3 spans 11 amino acids. Germline CDR1 reads ENHRY; CDR2 reads SYGVKD. Trimming pared 11 bases from V and 4 bases from J, leaving 9 bases between. The chain carries TRBV10-3 and TRBJ1-5; the D is unclear. Sequencing used PBMCs, obtained at disease progression, from a patient treated with ibrutinib. This TCR derives from a human donor with chronic lymphocytic leukemia. CDR3 bases: TGTGCCGTTGGAACGAATCAGCCCCAGCATTTT. Translating it yields CAVGTNQPQHF.